The 27 T cell receptor beta chains in this list originate from one sample, sequenced in a study of T cells after yellow fever vaccination. TCRdb reprocessed the 5' RACE reads via MiXCR and lists one record per CDR3 protein. The data contain nearly 350,000 distinct CDR3 sequences, less than 9.5% of them singletons. Sequenced material: PBMCs, taken about 49 days after the first yellow fever vaccination. Receptors were obtained from a young man who received the YFV17D yellow fever vaccine.

This clonotype was seen repeatedly, ten times or more. The rearrangement joins TRBV28 to TRBJ2-7; possible D gene TRBD2, 5 bases. The ends were cut back, 6 bases at V and 7 bases at J, with 16 bases in the middle. Germline CDR1 reads MDHEN; CDR2 reads SYDVKM. This CDR3 spans 13 amino acids. The CDR3 loop is CASSPRGFWEQYV. In DNA, the CDR3 is TGTGCCAGCAGCCCCCGGGGTTTCTGGGAGCAGTACGTC.

CDR3 region: CASSLRQGRGNEQFF. DNA of the CDR3: TGTGCCAGCAGTCTCAGACAGGGTCGGGGCAATGAGCAGTTCTTC. The chain uses TRBV12-3 or TRBV12-4 and TRBJ2-1; 7 positions match TRBD1. V was pared by 5 bases and J by 6 bases, with 10 bases of the junction left unmatched. The length of the CDR3 is 15 residues.

Many counts were recorded for this clonotype. The rearrangement links TRBV12-3 or TRBV12-4 to TRBJ2-7, with D unclear. The CDR3 totals 13 residues. Trimming shortened V by 6 bases and J by 7 bases, and 16 bases separated the two germline ends. The CDR3 DNA sequence: TGTGCCAGCAGCCCCTCCGTGGTGGGGGAGCAGTACGTC. Translation gives CASSPSVVGEQYV.

This clonotype was counted between two and nine times. This chain connects TRBV10-3 to TRBJ1-1; 9 bases map to TRBD1. CDR3 size: 16 residues. CDR1 is ENHRY, CDR2 SYGVKD, per germline. Trimming removed 0 bases from V and 3 bases from J; junction bases left unmatched: 5. CDR3 amino acids: CAISESVDRGYTEAFF. CDR3 in DNA: TGTGCCATCAGTGAGTCGGTAGACAGGGGGTACACTGAAGCTTTCTTT.

This chain connects TRBV3-1 to TRBJ2-1, with 14 bases lining up with TRBD2. V lost 5 bases and J lost 6; bases outside the gene matches: 6. Germline CDR1 is LGHDT and CDR2 is YNNKEL (reference sequence). The CDR3 loop spans 16 amino acids. The CDR3 DNA reads as TGTGCCAGCAGCTTTCGACTAGCGGGGGGGTTCAATGAGCAGTTCTTC. Amino acids: CASSFRLAGGFNEQFF.

The V gene is TRBV5-4, the J gene TRBJ1-2; 9 bases map to TRBD1. CDR1 is SGHNT, CDR2 YYREEE, per germline (reference sequence). Trimming cost V 6 bases and J 2 bases; bases outside gene matches: 5. There are 14 residues in the CDR3. The CDR3 is CASTGTGSNYGYTF. In DNA, the CDR3 is TGTGCCAGCACCGGGACAGGGTCCAACTATGGCTACACCTTC.

This clonotype has only a few counts. CDR3 sequence: CSVRRTGENTEAFF. The CDR3 DNA follows: TGCAGCGTTCGTAGGACAGGGGAGAACACTGAAGCTTTCTTT. The rearrangement joins TRBV29-1 to TRBJ1-1, with TRBD1 identical over 9 bases. The CDR3 loop spans 14 amino acids. Germline CDR1 is SQVTM and CDR2 is ANQGSEA. The J segment lost 1 base and the V segment lost 5 bases, leaving 5 bases of the junction unmatched. The whole variable domain, remainder taken from reference TRBV29-1 and TRBJ1-1, is SAVISQKPSRDICQRGTSLTIQCQVDSQVTMMFWYRQQPGQSLTLIATANQGSEATYESGFVIDKFPISRPNLTFSTLTVSNMSPEDSSIYLCSVRRTGENTEAFFGQGTRLTVV.

This rearrangement joins TRBV7-2 to TRBJ2-3; tentatively, D is TRBD1 (5 bases). Germline V gene lookup returns CDR1 SGHTA and CDR2 FQGNSA. The CDR3 has 15 residues. V was cut by 3 bases and J by 2 bases, with 12 bases left in between. The CDR3 loop reads CASSFRQTLTDTQYF. The CDR3 bases are TGTGCCAGCAGCTTCCGACAGACCCTCACAGATACGCAGTATTTT.

This clonotype came up a few times. The V gene is TRBV5-4, the J gene TRBJ2-1; 8 bases map to TRBD2. The V gene's germline CDR1 is SGHNT and CDR2 YYREEE (reference sequence). V shed 4 bases and J 6 bases; nucleotides not matched to a gene: 12. CDR3 size: 16 residues. DNA of the CDR3: TGTGCCAGCAGCCCCCCTCTAGCGGGCTCAGGCAATGAGCAGTTCTTC. This translates into CASSPPLAGSGNEQFF.

This clonotype was seen at least ten times. This chain links TRBV7-2 with TRBJ2-3; no clear D. Per the germline V gene, CDR1 is SGHTA and CDR2 is FQGNSA. V lost 4 bases to trimming and J lost 1 base, with 6 bases between them. The CDR3 totals 13 residues. CDR3 bases: TGTGCCAGCAGCTCCAGCCGCACAGATACGCAGTATTTT. This encodes CASSSSRTDTQYF.

This clonotype was detected many times. This chain joins TRBV4-2 and TRBJ1-5, with a tentative D call TRBD1 (5 bases). The ends were cut back, 0 bases at V and 7 bases at J, with 10 bases in the middle. The length of the CDR3 is 14 residues. Per the germline V gene, CDR1 is LGHNA and CDR2 is YNFKEQ. DNA for the CDR3: TGTGCCAGCAGCCAAGAGTGGGGCGGCCAGCCCCAGCATTTT. Translating gives CASSQEWGGQPQHF.

CDR3 nucleotides: TGTGCCAGCAGTACCCGGCGGGGCTTCGGGGAGCTGTTTTTT. Its protein product is CASSTRRGFGELFF. The rearrangement links TRBV27 to TRBJ2-2, with TRBD2 as a possible D gene (6 bases). Germline V lookup: CDR1 MNHEY, CDR2 SMNVEV (reference sequence). This CDR3 contains 14 residues. The germline V and J ends were trimmed by 5 bases and 7 bases, with 14 bases remaining between them.

In this sample, this clonotype turned up a few times. This sequence joins TRBV6-1 and TRBJ2-7, with D unresolved. This CDR3 has 13 amino acids. The V and J ends lost 2 bases and 2 bases respectively, with 7 bases between them. The germline V gene has CDR1 MNHNS and CDR2 SASEGT. The CDR3, as DNA: TGTGCCAGCAGTGAACTACTCGCCTACGAGCAGTACGTC. Its translation: CASSELLAYEQYV.

In this sample, this clonotype turned up many times. The gene calls are TRBV24-1 and TRBJ2-1; D might be TRBD1 or TRBD2, each matching 5 bases. V was clipped by 5 bases and J by 3 bases, with 13 bases between them. CDR1 is KGHDR, CDR2 SFDVKD, per germline. This CDR3 comprises 15 residues. This CDR3 reads CATSVEGSYYNEQFF. The CDR3 DNA sequence: TGTGCCACCAGTGTTGAGGGGTCCTACTACAATGAGCAGTTCTTC.

This clonotype occurred a few times. The chain links TRBV10-3 to TRBJ1-2; 7 bases match TRBD1. CDR3 length: 15 residues. Per the germline V gene, CDR1 is ENHRY and CDR2 is SYGVKD. J gave up 5 bases and V 0 bases, and 6 bases lay outside the gene matches. CDR3 region: CAISESEPGGYGYTF. The DNA for the CDR3 is TGTGCCATCAGTGAGTCGGAGCCAGGGGGGTATGGCTACACCTTC.

The V gene is TRBV5-4, the J gene TRBJ2-4; 7 bases are a match to TRBD1. The CDR3 is 16 residues long. CDR1 and CDR2 (germline): SGHNT, YYREEE (reference sequence). With 4 bases clipped from V and 0 bases from J, the junction kept 7 bases outside the gene matches. In DNA form, the CDR3 reads TGTGCCAGCAGCCCGGACAGGTCCTTAGCCAAAAACATTCAGTACTTC. It specifies CASSPDRSLAKNIQYF.

The table lists this clonotype with a few counts. The DNA for the CDR3 is TGTGCCTGGAGCCCGGAGACAGGGCACTTTCAGCCCCAGCATTTT. Its protein is CAWSPETGHFQPQHF. This chain links TRBV30 with TRBJ1-5, with 7 nucleotides matching TRBD1. The CDR3 loop spans 15 amino acids. Germline CDR1 reads GTSNPN; CDR2 reads SVGIG (reference sequence). J gave up 6 bases and V 3 bases, and 11 bases lay outside the gene matches.

V usage is TRBV7-3 and J usage is TRBJ2-5; D is ambiguous. Deletions cut 0 bases from V and 5 bases from J, with 10 bases between. Germline V CDR1 and CDR2: SGHTA, FQGTGA. The CDR3 sequence is 14 residues long. For the CDR3, the DNA is TGTGCCAGCAGCTTAACTCCCAATCGGGAGACCCAGTACTTC. Translated: CASSLTPNRETQYF. The full variable domain, rest sourced from reference TRBV7-3 and TRBJ2-5, is GAGVSQTPSNKVTEKGKYVELRCDPISGHTALYWYRQSLGQGPEFLIYFQGTGAADDSGLPNDRFFAVRPEGSVSTLKIQRTERGDSAVYLCASSLTPNRETQYFGPGTRLLVL.

The rearrangement uses TRBV4-3 and TRBJ1-2; the match to TRBD1 covers 12 bases. There are 15 residues in the CDR3. The J segment lost 6 bases and the V segment lost 0 bases, leaving 2 bases of the junction unmatched. Germline assignment: CDR1 LGHNA and CDR2 YSLEER. CDR3 amino acids: CASSQEGTGGDGYTF. In DNA form, the CDR3 reads TGCGCCAGCAGCCAAGAAGGGACAGGGGGCGATGGCTACACCTTC.

This clonotype has only a few counts. The J gene is TRBJ1-1, the V gene TRBV29-1; D uncertain. Germline CDR1 is SQVTM and CDR2 is ANQGSEA. The CDR3 extends over 12 amino acids. V was shortened by 3 bases and J by 4 bases, with 9 bases between the two germline ends. This CDR3 reads CSVEAETTEAFF. CDR3 nucleotide sequence: TGCAGCGTTGAGGCAGAGACCACTGAAGCTTTCTTT. Complete variable domain (other parts from reference TRBV29-1 and TRBJ1-1): SAVISQKPSRDICQRGTSLTIQCQVDSQVTMMFWYRQQPGQSLTLIATANQGSEATYESGFVIDKFPISRPNLTFSTLTVSNMSPEDSSIYLCSVEAETTEAFFGQGTRLTVV.

The chain carries TRBV20-1 and TRBJ2-7; D may be TRBD1 or TRBD2 (6 bases each). The V and J ends lost 6 bases and 4 bases respectively, with 19 bases between them. The CDR3 loop spans 14 amino acids. Germline lookup yields CDR1 DFQATT and CDR2 SNEGSKA (reference sequence). CDR3 in amino acids: CSARGGGRGYEQYF. CDR3 coding DNA: TGCAGTGCCCGAGGTGGGGGGCGAGGGTACGAGCAGTACTTC.

The chain recombines TRBV4-1 with TRBJ1-1; D is uncertain. The V gene lost 6 bases and the J gene lost 7 bases, with 12 bases spanning the gap. Germline V CDR1 and CDR2: MGHRA, YSYEKL. This CDR3 has 12 residues. The CDR3 DNA reads as TGCGCCAGCAGATCGGGTGGAGGTGAAGCTTTCTTT. This sequence encodes CASRSGGGEAFF.

The J gene is TRBJ1-2, the V gene TRBV7-2; D might be TRBD1 (5 bases). With 5 bases removed from V and 2 bases from J, the gap between germline ends came to 15 bases. Germline loops: CDR1 SGHTA, CDR2 FQGNSA. The CDR3 consists of 15 residues. CDR3 DNA sequence: TGTGCCAGCAGCAGATACTTCGAGGGGAACTATGGCTACACCTTC. Its translation: CASSRYFEGNYGYTF.

CDR3 protein: CASRPFDGYNEQFF. The CDR3 region has the DNA TGCGCCAGCAGACCCTTCGACGGATACAATGAGCAGTTCTTC. The V gene is TRBV5-1, the J gene TRBJ2-1; no definite D call. The CDR3 extends over 14 amino acids. Per the germline V gene, CDR1 is SGHRS and CDR2 is YFSETQ. V was clipped by 5 bases and J by 4 bases, with 13 bases between them.

This chain links TRBV4-1 with TRBJ1-1; 9 nucleotides line up with TRBD1. Germline V gene sequence: CDR1 MGHRA, CDR2 YSYEKL. CDR3 size: 16 residues. Trimming cost V 5 bases and J 5 bases; bases outside gene matches: 12. DNA for the CDR3: TGCGCCAGCAGCACTAGGACAGGGGCAGTTAGGACTGAAGCTTTCTTT. Translated, it gives CASSTRTGAVRTEAFF.

The chain combines TRBV6-5 with TRBJ2-2; 10 bases match TRBD2. This CDR3 has 17 amino acids. V gave up 0 bases and J gave up 8 bases; unmatched junction bases: 9. The germline V gene encodes CDR1 MNHEY and CDR2 SVGAGI. The DNA for the CDR3 is TGTGCCAGCAGTTACTCCTTCGGACTAGCGGCTTCGGGGGAGCTGTTTTTT. This sequence encodes CASSYSFGLAASGELFF.

This rearrangement joins TRBV19 to TRBJ1-4; 7 nucleotides line up with TRBD1. The CDR3 totals 14 residues. Germline V gene sequence: CDR1 LNHDA, CDR2 SQIVND (reference sequence). After removal of 3 bases from V and 7 bases from J, the junction contained 5 bases not matched to a gene. The DNA for the CDR3 is TGTGCCAGTAGTATTGGAGGGGGCGGTGAAAAACTGTTTTTT. As protein: CASSIGGGGEKLFF.